One TCR beta chain is described in this entry. Its antigen is unidentified. The data originate from a study of T cell responses to AZD1222 COVID-19 vaccine. There are 17 residues in the CDR3. The germline V gene has CDR1 WSHSY and CDR2 SAAADI. Deletions cut 0 bases from V and 0 bases from J, with 12 bases between. Repertoires were generated with immunoSEQ multiplex PCR, while TCRdb's copy carries only in-frame clones and drops some. The data contain around 160,000 clones, around nine tenths of them singletons. Whole-study findings and limits: Most donors were white British, females outnumbered males, and clonal diversity was possibly underestimated.

Here the sequenced sample was peripheral blood, taken on day 0 of MenACWY control vaccination. V gene TRBV10-2 combines with J gene TRBJ1-3; perhaps TRBD1 as D (5 bases). This receptor was obtained from an adult in good health. The CDR3 region has the DNA TGCGCCAGCAGTGAGTCGGGTACAGGCCTCTCTGGAAACACCATATATTTT. As protein: CASSESGTGLSGNTIYF.